Each of the 27 T cell receptor beta chains below was sequenced from the same sample in a study of blood T cell repertoires in COVID-19. The data were produced by immunoSEQ multiplex PCR, yet TCRdb's version contains in-frame clones alone and is incomplete. This table holds 200,000 to 250,000 clones, around four fifths found once. Material: peripheral blood. These receptors originate from a woman of 80 years or more with active or convalescent COVID-19.

The CDR3 sequence is CAWRQPNTEAFF. In nucleotides, the CDR3 is TGTGCCTGGAGACAGCCGAACACTGAAGCTTTCTTT. The rearrangement links TRBV30 to TRBJ1-1; no clear D gene. The V gene lost 3 bases and the J gene lost 1 base, with 6 bases spanning the gap. The V gene's germline CDR1 is GTSNPN and CDR2 SVGIG (reference sequence). The CDR3 sequence is 12 residues long.

This sequence joins TRBV5-5 and TRBJ2-1; D may be TRBD2 (6 bases). V was shortened by 2 bases and J by 14 bases, with 23 bases between the two germline ends. Germline lookup yields CDR1 SGHKS and CDR2 YYEKEE (reference sequence). The CDR3 loop spans 15 amino acids. CDR3 nucleotide sequence: TGTGCCAGCAGCTTCACTCAAAGCGGGTCGTTAAAGGAGTTCTTC. Its translation is CASSFTQSGSLKEFF.

The chain uses TRBV5-5 and TRBJ1-5; the D is unclear. Germline CDR1 is SGHKS and CDR2 is YYEKEE (reference sequence). The CDR3 totals 13 residues. V lost 0 bases and J lost 5, with 6 bases in between. DNA for the CDR3: TGTGCCAGCAGCTTGGGGGAGGATCAGCCCCAGCATTTT. As protein: CASSLGEDQPQHF.

The V call is TRBV9, the J call TRBJ2-1; TRBD2 matches at 10 bases. This CDR3 is built from 16 residues. CDR1 is SGDLS and CDR2 is YYNGEE in the germline V gene. Trimming removed 4 bases from V and 5 bases from J; junction bases left unmatched: 9. The CDR3 spells CASSYSLAGDHNEQFF. CDR3 in DNA: TGTGCCAGCAGCTACTCGCTAGCGGGGGACCACAATGAGCAGTTCTTC.

J is TRBJ2-1 and V is TRBV7-9, with 8 nucleotides matching TRBD1. Unmatched junction bases numbered 13, after V lost 4 bases and J lost 5 bases. This CDR3 has 17 residues. Germline V gene data show CDR1 as SEHNR and CDR2 as FQNEAQ (reference sequence). Written as DNA, the CDR3 is TGTGCCAGCAGCTCCACGCGGACAGGGTCTAAGGACAATGAGCAGTTCTTC. Translation: CASSSTRTGSKDNEQFF.

The CDR3 coding sequence is TGTGCCAGTACCAGAGCCGGGGGGTTAAACACTGAAGCTTTCTTT. This encodes CASTRAGGLNTEAFF. The chain employs TRBV19 and TRBJ1-1, with D possibly matching TRBD1 (5 bases). This CDR3 is built from 15 residues. The germline V gene encodes CDR1 LNHDA and CDR2 SQIVND (reference sequence). Trimming pared 7 bases from V and 2 bases from J, leaving 17 bases between.

The chain is built from TRBV4-3 and TRBJ1-1, with D possibly being TRBD1 (6 bases). The V end lost 3 bases, the J end lost 7 bases, and 12 bases lay between the germline ends. Germline CDR1 and CDR2: LGHNA and YSLEER. The CDR3 spans 13 residues. The CDR3: CASSHPTGHEAFF. Written as DNA, the CDR3 is TGCGCCAGCAGCCACCCCACGGGACATGAAGCTTTCTTT.

The chain is built from TRBV5-4 and TRBJ2-7, with D perhaps TRBD2 (5 bases). The V gene's germline CDR1 is SGHNT and CDR2 YYREEE (reference sequence). The CDR3 length is 16 residues. V lost 4 bases and J lost 3, with 20 bases in between. CDR3 amino acids: CASSGPRENRVYEQYF. CDR3 nucleotides: TGTGCCAGCAGCGGACCGAGGGAGAATCGGGTCTACGAGCAGTACTTC.

The chain is built from TRBV30 and TRBJ1-4, with D perhaps TRBD1 (6 bases). Looked up from germline, CDR1 is GTSNPN and CDR2 is SVGIG (reference sequence). V lost 2 bases and J lost 8, with 15 bases in between. The CDR3 covers 14 residues. The CDR3 is CAWSLTGWGEKLFF. The CDR3 region has the DNA TGTGCCTGGAGTCTTACAGGGTGGGGGGAAAAACTGTTTTTT.

The CDR3 loop reads CASSQDDTGTSLFSYNEQFF. The CDR3 DNA reads TGCGCCAGCAGCCAAGATGACACAGGTACCTCACTTTTCTCCTACAATGAGCAGTTCTTC. The chain has TRBV4-1 and TRBJ2-1, with TRBD1 as a possible D gene (5 bases). Trimming shortened V by 0 bases and J by 0 bases, and 21 bases separated the two germline ends. Germline V gene lookup returns CDR1 MGHRA and CDR2 YSYEKL. The CDR3 spans 20 residues.

The chain joins TRBV4-2 to TRBJ2-1; D is unclear. Germline V gene sequence: CDR1 LGHNA, CDR2 YNFKEQ. The CDR3 extends over 15 amino acids. V was clipped by 0 bases and J by 3 bases, with 9 bases between them. The CDR3 is CASSQDMSGYNEQFF. As DNA, the CDR3 is TGTGCCAGCAGCCAAGATATGTCAGGCTACAATGAGCAGTTCTTC.

This clone was observed a single time. The chain is built from TRBV9 and TRBJ2-3; 10 bases are shared with TRBD2. Germline lookup yields CDR1 SGDLS and CDR2 YYNGEE. V trimming: 0 bases; J trimming: 9 bases; junction bases outside the gene matches: 7. The length of the CDR3 is 15 residues. CDR3 sequence reads: CASSVASGRGNTQYF. The DNA for the CDR3 is TGTGCCAGCAGCGTAGCCAGCGGGAGGGGAAACACGCAGTATTTT.

The rearrangement uses TRBV3-1 (or the pseudogene TRBV3-2) and TRBJ2-3; tentative D call: TRBD2 (5 bases). This CDR3 comprises 16 residues. Germline V lookup: CDR1 LGHDT, CDR2 YNNKEL (reference sequence). V lost 4 bases and J lost 0, with 14 bases in between. In DNA, the CDR3 is TGTGCCAGCAGCCCGAGACCCCTAGCAAGCACAGATACGCAGTATTTT. This gives the protein CASSPRPLASTDTQYF.

The rearrangement links TRBV5-1 to TRBJ2-3; 8 bases fit TRBD2. This CDR3 is 16 amino acids long. Germline V lookup: CDR1 SGHRS, CDR2 YFSETQ. V trimming: 1 base; J trimming: 1 base; junction bases outside the gene matches: 5. The CDR3 is CASSLPLADGTDTQYF. The CDR3 coding sequence is TGCGCCAGCAGCTTGCCACTAGCGGATGGCACAGATACGCAGTATTTT.

This sequence joins TRBV27 and TRBJ1-5, with 7 bases aligning to TRBD1. Germline-derived CDR1 and CDR2 are MNHEY and SMNVEV (reference sequence). Losses at the gene ends were 3 bases for V and 7 bases for J; bases not matched to a gene: 6. This CDR3 region has 14 residues. This CDR3 is CASSFSRGSQPQHF. For the CDR3, the DNA is TGTGCCAGCAGTTTTAGCAGGGGGAGCCAGCCCCAGCATTTT.

This clone appeared a few times. V gene TRBV7-2 combines with J gene TRBJ2-3; tentative D call: TRBD2 (6 bases). The V gene lost 5 bases and the J gene lost 2 bases, with 14 bases spanning the gap. The CDR3 has 15 amino acids. CDR1 and CDR2 from the germline V gene are SGHTA and FQGNSA. CDR3 sequence: CASSQVGGFTDTQYF. For the CDR3, the DNA is TGTGCCAGCAGCCAAGTCGGGGGTTTCACAGATACGCAGTATTTT. Complete variable domain (other parts from reference TRBV7-2 and TRBJ2-3): GAGVSQSPSNKVTEKGKDVELRCDPISGHTALYWYRQSLGQGLEFLIYFQGNSAPDKSGLPSDRFSAERTGGSVSTLTIQRTQQEDSAVYLCASSQVGGFTDTQYFGPGTRLTVL.

Concerning this clone: Other DNA variants within this sample encode the same CDR3. In DNA, the CDR3 is TGTGCCATCAGTCCCGGCGGGACTGAAGCTTTCTTT. It encodes CAISPGGTEAFF. V usage is TRBV10-3 and J usage is TRBJ1-1; D is unresolved. V shed 5 bases and J shed 5 bases, with 9 bases lying between them. Looked up from germline, CDR1 is ENHRY and CDR2 is SYGVKD. This CDR3 is 12 amino acids long.

V gene TRBV5-4 combines with J gene TRBJ2-1; perhaps TRBD1 as D (5 bases). With 4 bases removed from V and 3 bases from J, the gap between germline ends came to 14 bases. Looked up from germline, CDR1 is SGHNT and CDR2 is YYREEE (reference sequence). The CDR3 is 15 residues long. In DNA form, the CDR3 reads TGTGCCAGCAGCCCACCGACCAGGGACTACAATGAGCAGTTCTTC. The encoded protein is CASSPPTRDYNEQFF.

Concerning this clone itself: Other DNA sequences in this sample translate to the same CDR3. The rearrangement joins TRBV9 to TRBJ2-3, with D possibly TRBD2 on 6 matching bases. CDR3 length equals 15 residues. Germline values: CDR1 SGDLS, CDR2 YYNGEE. V lost 0 bases to trimming and J lost 2 bases, with 10 bases between them. CDR3 sequence (DNA): TGTGCCAGCAGCGTAGTCGGGACTTCCACAGATACGCAGTATTTT. Encoded protein: CASSVVGTSTDTQYF.

The CDR3 nucleotides are TGTGCCAGCAGTGATAACCCCGCGAGGGGGGCCAACGTCCTGACTTTC. Amino acids: CASSDNPARGANVLTF. The genes are TRBV2 and TRBJ2-6; D unclear. Trimming shortened V by 3 bases and J by 4 bases, and 13 bases separated the two germline ends. Germline CDR1 is SNHLY and CDR2 is FYNNEI. The CDR3 is 16 amino acids.

J is TRBJ2-1 and V is TRBV19; 11 bases are a match to TRBD2. Germline lookup yields CDR1 LNHDA and CDR2 SQIVND (reference sequence). This CDR3 is built from 17 residues. J gave up 0 bases and V 5 bases, and 6 bases lay outside the gene matches. The CDR3, as DNA: TGTGCCAGTAGTCGGGCTAGCGGGGGGAGCTCCTACAATGAGCAGTTCTTC. This gives the protein CASSRASGGSSYNEQFF.

This clone occurred once. The V gene is TRBV20-1, the J gene TRBJ2-3; no firm D call. This CDR3 contains 11 residues. CDR1 is DFQATT, CDR2 SNEGSKA, per germline (reference sequence). Trimming removed 3 bases at V and 4 bases at J, with 5 bases between. CDR3 nucleotides: TGCAGTGCTAGTCCTTCAGATACGCAGTATTTT. It specifies CSASPSDTQYF.

In this sample, this clone turned up a few times. This chain uses TRBV18 with TRBJ1-6; 7 bases line up with TRBD1. V lost 4 bases, J lost 6 bases, and 6 bases stayed unmatched. CDR3 size: 15 residues. Germline CDR1 and CDR2: KGHSH and LQKENI. Here the CDR3 reads CASSLDRVGNSPLHF. The CDR3 coding sequence is TGTGCCAGCTCACTCGACAGGGTTGGTAATTCACCCCTCCACTTT.

The J gene is TRBJ2-7, the V gene TRBV3-1 (or the pseudogene TRBV3-2), with D perhaps TRBD1 (6 bases). CDR1 LGHDT and CDR2 YNNKEL come from the germline V gene (reference sequence). The CDR3 is made up of 15 amino acids. V was cut by 4 bases and J by 0 bases, with 13 bases left in between. CDR3: CASSPNPQGSYEQYF. The DNA for the CDR3 is TGTGCCAGCAGCCCAAATCCACAGGGCTCCTACGAGCAGTACTTC.

The J gene is TRBJ2-1, the V gene TRBV2, with 9 bases aligning to TRBD1. Germline V CDR1 and CDR2: SNHLY, FYNNEI. V was pared by 11 bases and J by 3 bases, with 5 bases of the junction left unmatched. CDR3 size: 13 residues. CDR3 loop: CARGTGIYNEQFF. The DNA for the CDR3 is TGTGCCCGTGGGACAGGGATCTACAATGAGCAGTTCTTC.

CDR3 sequence: CAWSALIDYGYTF. The DNA for the CDR3 is TGTGCCTGGAGTGCCCTAATTGACTATGGCTACACCTTC. The rearrangement links TRBV30 to TRBJ1-2; D not certain. Deletions cut 1 base from V and 3 bases from J, with 9 bases between. Looked up from germline, CDR1 is GTSNPN and CDR2 is SVGIG (reference sequence). The CDR3 totals 13 residues.

V gene TRBV19 combines with J gene TRBJ1-5; 8 nucleotides line up with TRBD1. The germline V gene has CDR1 LNHDA and CDR2 SQIVND (reference sequence). The V gene end was trimmed by 6 bases and the J gene end by 4 bases; junction bases not matched to a gene: 8. The CDR3 is made up of 15 amino acids. The CDR3 loop is CASRAETGVNQPQHF. CDR3 in DNA: TGTGCCAGTAGAGCCGAGACAGGGGTGAATCAGCCCCAGCATTTT. The full variable domain, with the rest looked up from reference TRBV19 and TRBJ1-5, is DGGITQSPKYLFRKEGQNVTLSCEQNLNHDAMYWYRQDPGQGLRLIYYSQIVNDFQKGDIAEGYSVSREKKESFPLTVTSAQKNPTAFYLCASRAETGVNQPQHFGDGTRLSIL.